The entry below gives a single T cell receptor (beta chain) sequence along with its context. Its specificity is not known. TCRdb processed the reads anew with MiXCR; each CDR3 protein has one entry. The sample has fewer than 650,000 distinct CDR3 sequences, over 35% seen once. The germline gives CDR1 SNHLY, CDR2 FYNNEI. Trimming took off 5 bases at V and 6 bases at J, with 10 bases between the two ends. CDR3 length equals 13 residues. The sample comes from a study of T cell repertoires in cytomegalovirus infection. About the study: Newly reported HLA-C-restricted and thoroughly characterized HLA-B-restricted CMV epitopes were employed. Both a matching HLA type and CMV infection were indicated by public TCR beta signatures.

Overall study results and limits: The ex vivo response was dominated by HLA-C-restricted CMV-specific TCR beta clonotypes.

The clonotype comes from a human donor in good health (CMV status not recorded). Some clones in this sample may be carry-over from other donors' samples. Material: cultured PBMCs, obtained from culture after CMV antigen stimulation. V and J are TRBV2 and TRBJ1-4; D is uncertain. For the CDR3, the DNA is TGTGCCAGCAGTCCCCGGACCGATGAAAAACTGTTTTTT. Translating it yields CASSPRTDEKLFF.